The following is a T cell receptor (beta chain) sequence with its context. Its cognate antigen is unknown. These data belong to a study of identifying expanded T cells in peripheral blood. The study's findings and limits: Clone count variance between roughly two-week samples rose with total template count. Approximately 1.1 clones differed between technical replicates, versus around 15 and 19 over time.

Profiled with immunoSEQ multiplex PCR; TCRdb holds only in-frame clones, not every one. Here the sample spans about 81,000 clones, roughly 84% being singletons. The CDR3 totals 14 residues. V lost 3 bases and J lost 1, with 9 bases in between. Germline CDR1 LGHNA, CDR2 YNFKEQ. V usage is TRBV4-2 and J usage is TRBJ1-1, with D possibly being TRBD1 (6 bases). Sequenced: blood. This TCR came from a person aged 18-70 years in good health. CDR3 sequence (DNA): TGTGCCAGCAGCCACACGACAGGGAACACTGAAGCTTTCTTT. This translates into CASSHTTGNTEAFF.